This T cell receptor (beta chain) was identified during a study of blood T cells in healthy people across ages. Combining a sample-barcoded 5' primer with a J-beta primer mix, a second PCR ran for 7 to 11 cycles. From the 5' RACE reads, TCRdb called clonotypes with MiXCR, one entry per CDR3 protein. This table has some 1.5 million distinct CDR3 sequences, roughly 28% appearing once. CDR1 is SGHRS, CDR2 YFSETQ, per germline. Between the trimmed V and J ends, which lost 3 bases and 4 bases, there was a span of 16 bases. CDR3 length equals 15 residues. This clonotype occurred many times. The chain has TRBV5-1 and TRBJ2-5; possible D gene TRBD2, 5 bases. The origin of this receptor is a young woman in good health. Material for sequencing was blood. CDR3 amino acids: CASSSSQDRGETQYF. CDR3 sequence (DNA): TGCGCCAGCAGCTCATCGCAGGATCGGGGAGAGACCCAGTACTTC.